This T cell receptor (beta chain) was recorded in a study of control samples from healthy donors and cancer patients. TCRdb keeps only in-frame clones here, not all; method: immunoSEQ multiplex PCR. The sample lists some 100,000 clones, 75% to 90% occurring once. Per germline, CDR1 MNHNS and CDR2 SASEGT. V was cut by 4 bases and J by 1 base, with 20 bases left in between. This CDR3 region has 18 residues. Sequenced: blood. The gene calls are TRBV6-1 and TRBJ1-3; D is ambiguous. The origin of this receptor is a man aged 25 to 40 in good health. This CDR3 is CASSAKSGTAVSGNTIYF. DNA for the CDR3: TGTGCCAGCAGTGCAAAGTCGGGAACAGCCGTATCTGGAAACACCATATATTTT.